What follows describes a single T cell receptor (beta chain). Its antigen is undetermined. This sample is part of a study of beta chain features in type 1 diabetes. About the study: Healthy donors and patients showed comparable age, gender and cell yields. Study-wide findings and caveats: Type 1 diabetes patients had moderately but significantly shorter TCRB CDR3s in all four CD4+ subsets.

Cells sorted by CD45RO/CCR7/CD25/CD127/CD95/CD27 comprised CD4+ naive, central memory, regulatory and stem cell-like memory cells. Germline loops: CDR1 SGHTS, CDR2 YDEGEE. This CDR3 is 15 amino acids long. Trimming at V came to 7 bases and at J to 1 base, leaving 9 bases not matched to a gene. All of the isolated RNA was reverse transcribed, so expressed TCRB transcripts were sequenced. Produced via immunoSEQ multiplex PCR; TCRdb's table is partial and in-frame only. The table shows 330,000 or so clones, with roughly 12% occurring only once. The sample consisted of naive CD4+ T cells from blood. The J gene is TRBJ2-5, the V gene TRBV5-8; 8 bases are shared with TRBD2. This TCR derives from a woman between 18 and 29 years old with type 1 diabetes. The CDR3 sequence: CASSGGAGLQETQYF. The CDR3 nucleotides read TGTGCCAGCTCGGGGGGGGCTGGGCTCCAAGAGACCCAGTACTTC.